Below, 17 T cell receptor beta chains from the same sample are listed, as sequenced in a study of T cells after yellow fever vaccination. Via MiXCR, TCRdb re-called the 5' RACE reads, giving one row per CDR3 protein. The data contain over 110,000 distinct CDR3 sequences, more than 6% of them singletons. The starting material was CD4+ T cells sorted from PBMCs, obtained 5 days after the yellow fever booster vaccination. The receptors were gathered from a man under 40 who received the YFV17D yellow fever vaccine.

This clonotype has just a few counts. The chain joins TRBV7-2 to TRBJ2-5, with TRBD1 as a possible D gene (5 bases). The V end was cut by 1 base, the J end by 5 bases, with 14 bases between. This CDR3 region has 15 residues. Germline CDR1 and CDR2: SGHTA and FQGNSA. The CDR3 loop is CASSLEGLGLETQYF. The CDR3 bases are TGTGCCAGCAGCTTAGAGGGTCTGGGGCTGGAGACCCAGTACTTC.

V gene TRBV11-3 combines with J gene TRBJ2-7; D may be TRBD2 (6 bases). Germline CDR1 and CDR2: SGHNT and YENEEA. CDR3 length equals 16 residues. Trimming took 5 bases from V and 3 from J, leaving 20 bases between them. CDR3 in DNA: TGTGCCAGCAGCCCCCTCATCGGGGGAGCTAACTACGAGCAGTACTTC. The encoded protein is CASSPLIGGANYEQYF.

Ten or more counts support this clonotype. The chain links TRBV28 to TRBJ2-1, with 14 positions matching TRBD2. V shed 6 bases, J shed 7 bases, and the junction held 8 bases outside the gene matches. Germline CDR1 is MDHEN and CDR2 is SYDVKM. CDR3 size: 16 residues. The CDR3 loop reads CASSPGTSGRANEQFF. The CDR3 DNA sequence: TGTGCCAGCAGCCCCGGGACTAGCGGGAGAGCTAATGAGCAGTTCTTC.

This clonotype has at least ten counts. The CDR3 sequence: CASSPGLAGANEQFF. DNA for the CDR3: TGCGCCAGCAGCCCCGGGCTAGCGGGAGCCAATGAGCAGTTCTTC. The chain carries TRBV5-1 and TRBJ2-1, with 10 positions matching TRBD2. The V gene's germline CDR1 is SGHRS and CDR2 YFSETQ. The V gene end was trimmed by 4 bases and the J gene end by 6 bases; junction bases not matched to a gene: 7. The CDR3 is made up of 15 amino acids.

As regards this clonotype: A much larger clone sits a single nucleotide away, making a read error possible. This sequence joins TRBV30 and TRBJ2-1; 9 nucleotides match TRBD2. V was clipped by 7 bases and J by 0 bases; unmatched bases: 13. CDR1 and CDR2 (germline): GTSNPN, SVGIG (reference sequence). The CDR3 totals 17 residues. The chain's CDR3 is CALQGLAGQSSYNEQFF. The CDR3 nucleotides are TGTGCCTTGCAGGGACTAGCCGGACAAAGCTCCTACAATGAGCAGTTCTTC.

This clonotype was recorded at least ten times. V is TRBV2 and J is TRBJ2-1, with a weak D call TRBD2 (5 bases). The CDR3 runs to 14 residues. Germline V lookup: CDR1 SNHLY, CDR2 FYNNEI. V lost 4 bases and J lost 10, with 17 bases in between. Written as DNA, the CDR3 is TGTGCCAGCAGTGCTAGCCTGGAGGTGAGGGAGCAGTTCTTC. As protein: CASSASLEVREQFF.

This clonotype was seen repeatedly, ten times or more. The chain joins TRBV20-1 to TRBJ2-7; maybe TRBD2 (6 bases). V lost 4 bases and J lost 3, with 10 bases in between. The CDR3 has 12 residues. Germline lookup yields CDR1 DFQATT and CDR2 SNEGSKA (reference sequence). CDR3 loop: CSATDGGYEQYF. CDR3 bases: TGCAGTGCTACGGACGGGGGCTACGAGCAGTACTTC.

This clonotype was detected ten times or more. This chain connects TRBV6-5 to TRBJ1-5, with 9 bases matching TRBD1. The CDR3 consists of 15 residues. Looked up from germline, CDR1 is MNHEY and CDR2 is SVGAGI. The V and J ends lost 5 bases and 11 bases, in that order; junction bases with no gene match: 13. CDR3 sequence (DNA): TGTGCCAGCAGTACCTCCGGGACAGGGAGAAGGGCCCAGCATTTT. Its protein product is CASSTSGTGRRAQHF.

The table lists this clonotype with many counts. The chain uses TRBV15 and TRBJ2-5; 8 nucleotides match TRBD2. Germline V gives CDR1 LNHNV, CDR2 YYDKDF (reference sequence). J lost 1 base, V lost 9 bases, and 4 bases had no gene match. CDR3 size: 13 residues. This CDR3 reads CATSTSGQETQYF. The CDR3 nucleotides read TGTGCCACTAGTACTAGCGGCCAAGAGACCCAGTACTTC.

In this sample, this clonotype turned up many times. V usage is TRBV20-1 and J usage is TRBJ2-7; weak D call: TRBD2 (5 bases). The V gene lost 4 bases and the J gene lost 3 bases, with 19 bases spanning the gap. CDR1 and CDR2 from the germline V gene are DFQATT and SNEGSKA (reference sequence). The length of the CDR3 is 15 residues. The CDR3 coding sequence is TGCAGTGCTATCAAAACAAGCGGCCCTAACTACGAGCAGTACTTC. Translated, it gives CSAIKTSGPNYEQYF.

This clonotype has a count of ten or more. The CDR3 DNA follows: TGTGCCAGCGGCCTAGAGTCCTACAATGAGCAGTTCTTC. It specifies CASGLESYNEQFF. The rearrangement links TRBV11-1 to TRBJ2-1, with D uncertain. The germline V and J ends were trimmed by 8 bases and 1 base, with 9 bases remaining between them. CDR1 and CDR2 (germline): SGHAT, FQDESV (reference sequence). The CDR3 is 13 residues long.

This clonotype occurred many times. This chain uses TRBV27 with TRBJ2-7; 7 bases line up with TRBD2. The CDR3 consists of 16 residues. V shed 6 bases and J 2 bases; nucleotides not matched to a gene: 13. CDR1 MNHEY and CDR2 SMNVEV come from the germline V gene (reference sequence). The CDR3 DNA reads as TGTGCCAGCAGCCATGTAGCGACTAGCTATCCCTACGAGCAGTACTTC. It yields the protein CASSHVATSYPYEQYF.

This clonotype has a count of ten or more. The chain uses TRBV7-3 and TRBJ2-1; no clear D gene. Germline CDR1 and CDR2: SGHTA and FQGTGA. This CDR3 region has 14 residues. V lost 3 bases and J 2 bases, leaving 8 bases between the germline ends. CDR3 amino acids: CASSFTGTYNEQFF. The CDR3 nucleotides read TGTGCCAGCAGCTTCACCGGCACCTACAATGAGCAGTTCTTC.

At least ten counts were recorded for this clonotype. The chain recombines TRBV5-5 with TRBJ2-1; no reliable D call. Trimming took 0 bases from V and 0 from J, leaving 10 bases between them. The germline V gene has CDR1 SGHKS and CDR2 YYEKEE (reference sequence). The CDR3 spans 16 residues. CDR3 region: CASSLVPTTSYNEQFF. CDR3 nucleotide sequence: TGTGCCAGCAGCTTGGTCCCCACCACCTCCTACAATGAGCAGTTCTTC.

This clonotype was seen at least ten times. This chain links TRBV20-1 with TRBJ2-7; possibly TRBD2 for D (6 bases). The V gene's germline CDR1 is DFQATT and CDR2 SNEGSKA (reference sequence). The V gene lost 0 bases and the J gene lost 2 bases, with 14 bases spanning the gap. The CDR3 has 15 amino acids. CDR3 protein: CSARDPRDSPYEQYF. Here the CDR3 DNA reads TGCAGTGCTAGAGACCCCCGGGACTCACCCTACGAGCAGTACTTC.

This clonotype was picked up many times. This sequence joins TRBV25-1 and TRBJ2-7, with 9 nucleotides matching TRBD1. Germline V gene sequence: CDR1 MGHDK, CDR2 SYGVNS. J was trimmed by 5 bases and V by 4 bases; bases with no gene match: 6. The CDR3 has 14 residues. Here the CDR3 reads CASSVGQGHNEQYF. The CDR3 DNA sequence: TGTGCCAGCAGTGTGGGACAGGGACACAACGAGCAGTACTTC.

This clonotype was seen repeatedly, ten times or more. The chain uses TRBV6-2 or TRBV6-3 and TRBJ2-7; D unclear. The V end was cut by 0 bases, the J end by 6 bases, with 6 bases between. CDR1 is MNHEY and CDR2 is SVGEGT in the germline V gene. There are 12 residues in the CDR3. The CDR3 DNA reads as TGTGCCAGCAGTTACTCCGTCGCCGAGCAGTACTTC. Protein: CASSYSVAEQYF.